These T cell receptor beta chains were read from a single sample in a study of low-dose radiotherapy and immunotherapy resistance in tumors. TCRdb reprocessed the reads with MiXCR, giving one entry per CDR3 protein. The sample carries fewer than 60,000 distinct CDR3 sequences, around 11% recorded once. The material sequenced was PBMCs, taken before treatment. Source of these receptors: a female donor with ovarian cancer. Each CDR3 is given with its conserved first and last residue. Each record gives: J gene, D gene, V gene, clone size, CDR3 DNA, CDR3 protein. D genes are given only for firm matches. Only part of the rows carry a size: once, few, many, or a class if the clone is expanded.

TRBJ2-5	NA	TRBV19	many	TGTGCCAGTAGTCCCGTACAGGGTGGAGAGACCCAGTACTTC	CASSPVQGGETQYF
TRBJ1-1	NA	TRBV19	many	TGTGCCAGTATCAAGAAGCAGGACCCCCTTTTCGACACTGAAGCTTTCTTT	CASIKKQDPLFDTEAFF
TRBJ2-2	NA	TRBV12-3/TRBV12-4	many	TGTGCCAGCAGTTTTATGGGGGAGCTGTTTTTT	CASSFMGELFF
TRBJ2-7	NA	TRBV18	few	TGTGCCAGCTCACCTTCAGGGTCCGGTTACGAGCAGTACTTC	CASSPSGSGYEQYF
TRBJ1-1	NA	TRBV2	many	TGTGCCAGCAGTGGTTATGGTACTGAAGCTTTCTTT	CASSGYGTEAFF
TRBJ2-1	TRBD2	TRBV2	many	TGTGCCAGCAGTTGGACTAGCGGAGGGGTAAATGAGCAGTTCTTC	CASSWTSGGVNEQFF
TRBJ2-1	TRBD2	TRBV19	many	TGTGCCAGTAGTATATCCCAGCGGGGGGCCTCCTACAATGAGCAGTTCTTC	CASSISQRGASYNEQFF
TRBJ2-7	NA	TRBV3-1	many	TGTGCCAGCAGCCAAGGGACATTTGCCATCCTTGGCGAGCAGTACTTC	CASSQGTFAILGEQYF
TRBJ2-1	NA	TRBV7-7	many	TGTGCTAGCAGCTTAAGGTTTGGGGGGAGCTCCTACAATGAGCAGTTCTTC	CASSLRFGGSSYNEQFF
TRBJ2-1	NA	TRBV20-1	many	TGCAGTGTTTCCTCACTGGAGGGTGCCTACAATGAGCAGTTCTTC	CSVSSLEGAYNEQFF
TRBJ2-1	TRBD1	TRBV7-6	few	TGTGCCAGAGGGGAACTTCGAGACAGGGGTTTCGATGAGCAGTTCTTC	CARGELRDRGFDEQFF
TRBJ2-7	NA	TRBV5-1	many	TGCGCCAGCAGCCTGGGCCCGACAGCCTCCTACGAGCAGTACTTC	CASSLGPTASYEQYF
TRBJ2-2	TRBD1	TRBV10-3	many	TGTGCCATCAGGCCCGGGACAGGGGGGCCCGCGGGCACCGGGGAGCTGTTTTTT	CAIRPGTGGPAGTGELFF
TRBJ2-3	TRBD1	TRBV12-3/TRBV12-4	many	TGTGCCAGCAGGGAAGGGGGCGCCCCAGATACGCAGTATTTT	CASREGGAPDTQYF
TRBJ2-2	NA	TRBV5-1	many	TGCGCCAGCAGCTCGGCAGGGTGGAACACCGGGGAGCTGTTTTTT	CASSSAGWNTGELFF
TRBJ1-2	NA	TRBV27	NA	TGTGCCAGCAGCAAAGCCTCCGGGACACCGTATGGCTACACCTTC	CASSKASGTPYGYTF
TRBJ1-2	TRBD1	TRBV27	few	TGTGCCAGCGGATACAACGGACAGGCGGGCTACACCTTC	CASGYNGQAGYTF
TRBJ2-7	NA	TRBV5-8	many	TGTGCCAGCAAACAGAGGGGGGCGTACGAGCAGTACTTC	CASKQRGAYEQYF
TRBJ1-5	TRBD1	TRBV5-6	medium-sized	TGTGCCAGCAGCCTCCGGGACAGGGGGCTTATTCAGCCCCAGCATTTT	CASSLRDRGLIQPQHF
TRBJ2-2	NA	TRBV18	many	TGTGCCAGCTCACCACCGCCCGGGGCTAACACCGGGGAGCTGTTTTTT	CASSPPPGANTGELFF
TRBJ1-1	NA	TRBV2	many	TGTGCCAGCAGTCTCCGGGAGAACACTGAAGCTTTCTTT	CASSLRENTEAFF
TRBJ1-5	TRBD1	TRBV6-2/TRBV6-3	many	TGTGCCAGCAGCTCACAGGGGAACCAGCCCCAGCATTTT	CASSSQGNQPQHF